Below are 6 T cell receptor beta chains sequenced from a single sample in a study of cytomegalovirus exposure and HLA in healthy donors. Primers for the PCR totalled 60 Vbeta and 13 Jbeta. The repertoire was sequenced with immunoSEQ multiplex PCR; TCRdb's copy has only in-frame clones and lacks some. The sample records some 91,000 clones, around nine tenths being singletons. Sample: PBMCs. The receptors here all came from a man aged 25 to 40 in good health and CMV-seropositive.

The chain joins TRBV15 to TRBJ1-2, with TRBD1 matching over 9 bases. CDR1 is LNHNV, CDR2 YYDKDF, per germline (reference sequence). The CDR3 length is 15 residues. With 5 bases clipped from V and 4 bases from J, the junction kept 8 bases outside the gene matches. The CDR3 reads CATSGNRGRFYGYTF. In nucleotides, the CDR3 is TGTGCCACCAGCGGGAACAGGGGGCGTTTCTATGGCTACACCTTC. Complete variable domain (other parts from reference TRBV15 and TRBJ1-2): DAMVIQNPRYQVTQFGKPVTLSCSQTLNHNVMYWYQQKSSQAPKLLFHYYDKDFNNEADTPDNFQSRRPNTSFCFLDIRSPGLGDTAMYLCATSGNRGRFYGYTFGSGTRLTVV.

This chain links TRBV19 with TRBJ1-2; 9 positions match TRBD1. This CDR3 is built from 16 residues. V lost 3 bases to trimming and J lost 2 bases; unmatched junction nucleotides: 7. Germline loops: CDR1 LNHDA, CDR2 SQIVND (reference sequence). As DNA, the CDR3 is TGTGCCAGTAGTATCGGGACAGGGAGCATCAACTATGGCTACACCTTC. Translation: CASSIGTGSINYGYTF.

The chain couples TRBV27 to TRBJ2-7; 13 bases fit TRBD2. Germline CDR1 and CDR2: MNHEY and SMNVEV (reference sequence). The CDR3 runs to 15 residues. Losses at the gene ends were 4 bases for V and 2 bases for J; bases not matched to a gene: 2. As DNA, the CDR3 is TGTGCCAGCAGTTACGGACTAGCGGGAGCCTACGAGCAGTACTTC. Translating it yields CASSYGLAGAYEQYF.

This chain connects TRBV5-1 to TRBJ2-1; 9 nucleotides line up with TRBD2. Germline V lookup: CDR1 SGHRS, CDR2 YFSETQ. The CDR3 sequence is 16 residues long. The J segment lost 6 bases and the V segment lost 4 bases, leaving 11 bases of the junction unmatched. DNA of the CDR3: TGCGCCAGCAGCCCGACCGTAGCGGGAGAAGGCAATGAGCAGTTCTTC. It yields the protein CASSPTVAGEGNEQFF.

This rearrangement joins TRBV4-1 to TRBJ2-2; maybe TRBD2 (5 bases). Trimming pared 4 bases from V and 0 bases from J, leaving 12 bases between. The CDR3 loop spans 16 amino acids. Germline lookup yields CDR1 MGHRA and CDR2 YSYEKL. DNA for the CDR3: TGCGCCAGCAGCCGGGGAGTAGCAGCGAACACCGGGGAGCTGTTTTTT. It yields the protein CASSRGVAANTGELFF.

The chain employs TRBV28 and TRBJ2-6; 11 bases fit TRBD2. The J segment lost 5 bases and the V segment lost 2 bases, leaving 5 bases of the junction unmatched. CDR3 size: 17 residues. Germline lookup yields CDR1 MDHEN and CDR2 SYDVKM. The CDR3 loop reads CASSLALAGVWANVLTF. DNA of the CDR3: TGTGCCAGCAGTTTAGCACTAGCGGGAGTCTGGGCCAACGTCCTGACTTTC.